The subject of this entry is one T cell receptor beta chain. The specificity of this receptor is unknown. No base qualities exist here, and no much larger clone lies one base off it. Patients with a history of autoimmune disease or receiving systemic immunosuppression were excluded from the trial. Peripheral blood for TCR sequencing was drawn from every dose cohort at baseline, at cycle 4 day 1 and at cycle 7 day 1. Samples were obtained from an open-label, multicenter, first-in-human phase I dose-escalation trial of ivuxolimab. Adults with locally advanced or metastatic melanoma, renal cell carcinoma, hepatocellular carcinoma or head and neck squamous cell carcinoma were enrolled in the trial. Before TCR sequencing, CD4+ T cells and CD8+ T cells were sorted from peripheral blood as separate populations. The sample comes from a study of OX40 agonist ivuxolimab in advanced cancers. Concerning the study at large: Ivuxolimab, which targeted the costimulatory receptor OX40 (CD134), was an agonistic, fully human IgG2 monoclonal antibody. Partial responses were achieved by three dose-escalation patients, of whom one had hepatocellular carcinoma and two had cutaneous melanoma. Among the approximately 54 dose-escalation patients, around 19 had hepatocellular carcinoma, 15 or so melanoma, 9 renal cell carcinoma and 9 head and neck cancer. In the dose-escalation cohort, 82.7% of patients were male, and the mean age was roughly 60 years, with a range of roughly 20 to 79. The purpose of peripheral TCRbeta sequencing was to test whether ivuxolimab changed TCR sequence diversity and led to clonal T-cell expansion. The monotherapy dose-escalation portion (N of about 50 patients) of the phase I ivuxolimab trial is reported in the paper. Intravenous ivuxolimab was administered to patients every 2 weeks at six dose levels: 0.01, 0.1, 0.3, 1.5, 3 and 10 mg/kg. Patients were allowed to have had prior anti-PD-1, anti-PD-L1 or anti-CTLA-4 therapy, and around 40% of the dose-escalation patients had previously received checkpoint inhibitors.

Broad study findings and their caveats: In the 0.1-3.0 mg/kg groups, partial responders had among the lowest normalized peripheral clonal expansion, particularly in CD8+ T cells. Clonal expansion of both CD4+ and CD8+ blood T cells was observed from baseline to week 6 at doses 0.1 to 3.0 mg/kg. The antigen specificity of the peripheral T cells that underwent clonal expansion was not determined. After ivuxolimab, expanded clones were on average more numerous among CD8+ T cells than among CD4+ T cells. Low levels of normalized T-cell clonal expansion were also seen in some patients who did not respond.

To sequence the TCRbeta CDR3 region, genomic DNA was isolated from the sorted cells. The immunoSEQ Assay was used to sequence the TCRbeta CDR3 regions. Here the immuneACCESS table is served through TCRdb, limited to in-frame sequences with V and J called. Missing clones are a known gap in these copies; in checked studies unresolved V genes cover under half, and the rest lacks a known reason. This sample gives under 55,000 clones in total; less than 90% of them show up just once. The top ten constitute 6.5% to 7.5% of the sample. From its cysteine to its phenylalanine, the CDR3 spans 13 amino acids. Only the CDR3 region is kept as DNA, spanning 39 bases read in frame from base 1. The V and J ends are trimmed by 4 bases and 2 bases, leaving 8 bases between them. The germline V gene (reference sequence) sets CDR1 to SEHNR and CDR2 to FQNEAQ.

The rearranged chain carries TRBV7-9 and TRBJ1-1; TRBD1 might be the D gene, on 6 matching bases. The material was CD4+ or CD8+ T cells sorted from blood, obtained in a trial of the OX40 agonist ivuxolimab. The receptor was derived from an adult with an advanced solid tumor such as melanoma, head and neck, liver or kidney cancer. This receptor carries the CDR3 CASSSQGNTEAFF. The DNA reads as follows: TGTGCCAGCAGCTCACAGGGTAACACTGAAGCTTTCTTT.